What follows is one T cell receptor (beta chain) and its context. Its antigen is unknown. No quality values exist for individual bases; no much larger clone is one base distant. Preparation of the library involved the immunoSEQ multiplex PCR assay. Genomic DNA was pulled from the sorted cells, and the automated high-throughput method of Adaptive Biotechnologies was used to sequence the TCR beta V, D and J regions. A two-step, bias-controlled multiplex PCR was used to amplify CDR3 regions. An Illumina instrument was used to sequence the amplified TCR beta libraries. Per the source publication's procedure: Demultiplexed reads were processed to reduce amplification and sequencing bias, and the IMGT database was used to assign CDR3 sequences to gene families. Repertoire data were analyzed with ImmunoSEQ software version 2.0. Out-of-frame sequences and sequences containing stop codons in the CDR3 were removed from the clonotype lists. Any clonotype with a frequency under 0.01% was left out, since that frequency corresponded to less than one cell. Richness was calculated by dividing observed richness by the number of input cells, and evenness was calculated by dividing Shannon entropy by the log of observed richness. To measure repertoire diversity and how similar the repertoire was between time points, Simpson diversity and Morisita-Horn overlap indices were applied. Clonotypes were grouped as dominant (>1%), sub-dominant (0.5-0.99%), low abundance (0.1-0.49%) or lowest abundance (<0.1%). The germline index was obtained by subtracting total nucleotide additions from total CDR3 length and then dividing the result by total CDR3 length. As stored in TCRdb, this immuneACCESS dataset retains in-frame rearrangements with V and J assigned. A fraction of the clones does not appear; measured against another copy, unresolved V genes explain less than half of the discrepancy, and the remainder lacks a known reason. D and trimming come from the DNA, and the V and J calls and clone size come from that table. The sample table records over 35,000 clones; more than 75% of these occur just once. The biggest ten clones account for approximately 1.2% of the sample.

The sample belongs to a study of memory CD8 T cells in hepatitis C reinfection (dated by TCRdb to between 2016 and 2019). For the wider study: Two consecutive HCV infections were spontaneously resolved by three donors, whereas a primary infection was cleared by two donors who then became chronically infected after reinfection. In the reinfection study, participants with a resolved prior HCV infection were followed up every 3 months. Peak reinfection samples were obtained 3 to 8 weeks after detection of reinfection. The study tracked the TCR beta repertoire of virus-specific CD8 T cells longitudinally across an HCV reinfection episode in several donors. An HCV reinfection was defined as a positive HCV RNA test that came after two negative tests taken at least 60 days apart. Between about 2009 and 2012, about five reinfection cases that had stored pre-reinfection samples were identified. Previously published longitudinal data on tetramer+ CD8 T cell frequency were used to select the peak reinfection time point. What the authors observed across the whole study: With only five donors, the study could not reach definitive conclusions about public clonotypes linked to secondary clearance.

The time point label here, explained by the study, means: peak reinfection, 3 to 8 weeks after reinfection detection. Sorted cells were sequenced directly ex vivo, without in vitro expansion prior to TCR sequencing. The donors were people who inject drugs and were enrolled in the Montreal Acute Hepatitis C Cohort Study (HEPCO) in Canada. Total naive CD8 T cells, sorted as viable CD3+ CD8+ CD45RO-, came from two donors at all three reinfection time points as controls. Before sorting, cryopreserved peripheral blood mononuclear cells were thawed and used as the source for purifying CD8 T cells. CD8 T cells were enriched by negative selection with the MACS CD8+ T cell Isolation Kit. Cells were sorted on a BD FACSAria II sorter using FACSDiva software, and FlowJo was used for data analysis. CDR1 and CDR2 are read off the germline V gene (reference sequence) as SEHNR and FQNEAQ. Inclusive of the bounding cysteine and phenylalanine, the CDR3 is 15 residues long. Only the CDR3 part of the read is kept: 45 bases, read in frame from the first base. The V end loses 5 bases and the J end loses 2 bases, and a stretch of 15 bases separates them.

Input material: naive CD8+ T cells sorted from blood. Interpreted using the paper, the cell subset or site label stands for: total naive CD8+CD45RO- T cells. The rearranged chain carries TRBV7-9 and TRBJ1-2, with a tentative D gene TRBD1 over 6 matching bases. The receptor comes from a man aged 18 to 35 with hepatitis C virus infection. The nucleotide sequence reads TGTGCCAGCAGCCCGCCGCCGACAGGAAACTATGGCTACACCTTC. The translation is CASSPPPTGNYGYTF.